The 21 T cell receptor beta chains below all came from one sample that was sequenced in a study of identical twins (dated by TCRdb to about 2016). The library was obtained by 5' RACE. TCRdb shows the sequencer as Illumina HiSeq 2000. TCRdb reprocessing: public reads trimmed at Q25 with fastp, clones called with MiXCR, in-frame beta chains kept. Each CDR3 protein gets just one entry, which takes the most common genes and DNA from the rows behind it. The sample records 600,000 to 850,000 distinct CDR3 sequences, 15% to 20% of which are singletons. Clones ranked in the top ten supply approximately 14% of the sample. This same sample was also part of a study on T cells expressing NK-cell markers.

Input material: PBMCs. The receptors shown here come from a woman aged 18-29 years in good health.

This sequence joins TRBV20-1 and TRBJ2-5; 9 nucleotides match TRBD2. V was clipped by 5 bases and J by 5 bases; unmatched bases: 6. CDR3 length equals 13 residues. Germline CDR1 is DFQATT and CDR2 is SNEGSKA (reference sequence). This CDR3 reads CSALRGGPETQYF. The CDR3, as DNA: TGCAGTGCTCTGCGGGGGGGCCCTGAGACCCAGTACTTC.

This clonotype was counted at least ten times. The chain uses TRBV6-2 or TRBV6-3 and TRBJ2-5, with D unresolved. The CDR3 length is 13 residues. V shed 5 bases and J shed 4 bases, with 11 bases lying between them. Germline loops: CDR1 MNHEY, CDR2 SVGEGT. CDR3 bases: TGTGCCAGCAGTCCCCGATACGCAGAGACCCAGTACTTC. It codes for CASSPRYAETQYF.

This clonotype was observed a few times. Written as DNA, the CDR3 is TGTGCCATCAGTGAGTTTGGACAGGGCAGCCCCTATGGCTACACCTTC. This encodes CAISEFGQGSPYGYTF. The chain recombines TRBV10-3 with TRBJ1-2, with 8 bases identical to TRBD1. This CDR3 is built from 16 residues. V lost 1 base and J lost 4; bases outside the gene matches: 8. Germline V gene lookup returns CDR1 ENHRY and CDR2 SYGVKD.

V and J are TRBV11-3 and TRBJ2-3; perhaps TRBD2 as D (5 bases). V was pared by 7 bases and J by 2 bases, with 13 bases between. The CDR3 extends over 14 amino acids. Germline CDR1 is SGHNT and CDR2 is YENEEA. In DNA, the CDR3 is TGTGCCAGCACCCGGACTGCCCACACAGATACGCAGTATTTT. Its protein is CASTRTAHTDTQYF.

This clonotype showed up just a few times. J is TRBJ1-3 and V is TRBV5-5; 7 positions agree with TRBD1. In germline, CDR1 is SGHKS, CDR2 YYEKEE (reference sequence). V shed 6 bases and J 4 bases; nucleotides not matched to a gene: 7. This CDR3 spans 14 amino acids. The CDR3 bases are TGTGCCAGCACCATAGGGGGCAGAGGAAACACCATATATTTT. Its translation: CASTIGGRGNTIYF. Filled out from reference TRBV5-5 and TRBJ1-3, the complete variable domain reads DAGVTQSPTHLIKTRGQQVTLRCSPISGHKSVSWYQQVLGQGPQFIFQYYEKEERGRGNFPDRFSARQFPNYSSELNVNALLLGDSALYLCASTIGGRGNTIYFGEGSWLTVV.

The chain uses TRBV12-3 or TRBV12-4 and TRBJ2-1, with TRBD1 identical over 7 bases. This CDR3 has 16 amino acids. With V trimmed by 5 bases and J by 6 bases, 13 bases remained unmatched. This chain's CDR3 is CASSPTIGTARNEQFF. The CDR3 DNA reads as TGTGCCAGCAGTCCCACGATCGGGACAGCTCGCAATGAGCAGTTCTTC.

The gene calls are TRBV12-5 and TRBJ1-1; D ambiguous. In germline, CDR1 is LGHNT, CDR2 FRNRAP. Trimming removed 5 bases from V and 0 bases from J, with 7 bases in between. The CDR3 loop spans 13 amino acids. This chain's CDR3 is CASGLRMNTEAFF. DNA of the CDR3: TGTGCTAGTGGTCTCCGGATGAACACTGAAGCTTTCTTT.

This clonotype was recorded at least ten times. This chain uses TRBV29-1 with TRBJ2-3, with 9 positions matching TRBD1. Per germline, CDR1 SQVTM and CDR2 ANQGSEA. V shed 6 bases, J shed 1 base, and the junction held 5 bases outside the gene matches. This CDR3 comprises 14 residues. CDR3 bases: TGCAGCGTCTCACAGGGGGCGCGCACAGATACGCAGTATTTT. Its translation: CSVSQGARTDTQYF.

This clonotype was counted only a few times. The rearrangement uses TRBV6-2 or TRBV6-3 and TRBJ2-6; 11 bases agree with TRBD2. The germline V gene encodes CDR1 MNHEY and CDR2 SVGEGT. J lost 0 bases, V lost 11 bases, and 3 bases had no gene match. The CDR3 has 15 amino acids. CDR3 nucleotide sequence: TGTGCCGGTGGACTAGCGGGCTCTGGGGCCAACGTCCTGACTTTC. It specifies CAGGLAGSGANVLTF.

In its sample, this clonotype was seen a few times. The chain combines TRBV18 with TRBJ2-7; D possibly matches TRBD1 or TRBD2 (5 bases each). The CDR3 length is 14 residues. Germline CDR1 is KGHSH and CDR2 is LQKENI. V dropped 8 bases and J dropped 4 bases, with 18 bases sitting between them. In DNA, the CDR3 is TGTGCCAGCCGGACCAGGGACGGGGCTTACGAGCAGTACTTC. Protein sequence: CASRTRDGAYEQYF. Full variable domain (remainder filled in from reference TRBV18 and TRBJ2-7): NAGVMQNPRHLVRRRGQEARLRCSPMKGHSHVYWYRQLPEEGLKFMVYLQKENIIDESGMPKERFSAEFPKEGPSILRIQQVVRGDSAAYFCASRTRDGAYEQYFGPGTRLTVT.

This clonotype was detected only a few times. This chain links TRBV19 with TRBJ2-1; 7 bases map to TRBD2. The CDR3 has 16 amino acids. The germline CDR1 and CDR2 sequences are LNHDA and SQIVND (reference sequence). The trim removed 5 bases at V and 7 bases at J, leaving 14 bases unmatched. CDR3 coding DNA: TGTGCCAGTAGTCCAGCGGGGACTGGTATTAAGAATGAGCAGTTCTTC. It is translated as CASSPAGTGIKNEQFF. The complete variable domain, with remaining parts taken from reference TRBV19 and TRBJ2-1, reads DGGITQSPKYLFRKEGQNVTLSCEQNLNHDAMYWYRQDPGQGLRLIYYSQIVNDFQKGDIAEGYSVSREKKESFPLTVTSAQKNPTAFYLCASSPAGTGIKNEQFFGPGTRLTVL.

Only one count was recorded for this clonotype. The CDR3 DNA reads TGCGCCAGCAGCCAAAAAGCGGGAGGGCCGGTGACCCAGTACTTC. Translating gives CASSQKAGGPVTQYF. The chain has TRBV4-3 and TRBJ2-5; 10 nucleotides agree with TRBD2. The CDR3 contains 15 residues. V shed 2 bases, J shed 7 bases, and the junction held 7 bases outside the gene matches. The germline V gene has CDR1 LGHNA and CDR2 YSLEER.

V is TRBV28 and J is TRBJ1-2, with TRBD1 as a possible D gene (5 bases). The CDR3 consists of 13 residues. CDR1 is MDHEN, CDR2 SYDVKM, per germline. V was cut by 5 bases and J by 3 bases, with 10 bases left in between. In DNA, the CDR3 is TGTGCCAGCAGTCGACGGGACGACTATGGCTACACCTTC. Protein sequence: CASSRRDDYGYTF.

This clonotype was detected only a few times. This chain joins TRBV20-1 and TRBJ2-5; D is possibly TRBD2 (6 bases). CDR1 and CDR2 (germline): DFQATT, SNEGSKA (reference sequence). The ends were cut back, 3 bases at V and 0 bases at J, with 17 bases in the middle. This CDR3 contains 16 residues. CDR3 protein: CSARMAHRENQETQYF. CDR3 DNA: TGCAGTGCTAGGATGGCCCACCGGGAGAACCAAGAGACCCAGTACTTC.

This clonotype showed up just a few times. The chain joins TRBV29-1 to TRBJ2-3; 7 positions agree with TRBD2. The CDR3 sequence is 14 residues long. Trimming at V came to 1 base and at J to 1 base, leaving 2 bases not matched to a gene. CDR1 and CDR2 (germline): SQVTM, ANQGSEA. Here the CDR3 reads CSVEGGSGTDTQYF. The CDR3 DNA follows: TGCAGCGTTGAAGGCGGGAGTGGCACAGATACGCAGTATTTT.

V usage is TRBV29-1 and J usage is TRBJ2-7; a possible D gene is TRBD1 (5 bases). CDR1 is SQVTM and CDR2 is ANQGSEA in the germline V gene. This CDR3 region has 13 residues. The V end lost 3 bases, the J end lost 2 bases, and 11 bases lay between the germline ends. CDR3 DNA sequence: TGCAGCGTTGACATGGCAGGGACCTACGAGCAGTACTTC. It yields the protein CSVDMAGTYEQYF.

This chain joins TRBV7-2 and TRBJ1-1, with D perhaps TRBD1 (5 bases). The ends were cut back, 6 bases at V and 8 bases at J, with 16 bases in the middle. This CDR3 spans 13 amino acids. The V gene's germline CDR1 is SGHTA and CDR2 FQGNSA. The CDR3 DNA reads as TGTGCCAGCAGGCTAACAGGTGTCGAAGAAGCTTTCTTT. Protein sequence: CASRLTGVEEAFF.

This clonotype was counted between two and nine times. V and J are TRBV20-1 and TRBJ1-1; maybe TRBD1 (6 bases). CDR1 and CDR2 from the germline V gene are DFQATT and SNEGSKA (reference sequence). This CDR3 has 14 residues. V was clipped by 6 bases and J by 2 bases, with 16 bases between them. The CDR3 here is CSAAPQTGNTEAFF. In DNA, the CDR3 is TGCAGTGCGGCCCCTCAGACAGGTAACACTGAAGCTTTCTTT.

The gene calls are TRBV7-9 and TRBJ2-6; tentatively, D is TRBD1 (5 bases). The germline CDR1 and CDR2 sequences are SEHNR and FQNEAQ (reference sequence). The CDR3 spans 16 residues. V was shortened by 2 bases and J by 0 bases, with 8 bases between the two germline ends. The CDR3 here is CASSLRDSSGANVLTF. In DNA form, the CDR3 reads TGTGCCAGCAGCTTACGAGACAGCTCTGGGGCCAACGTCCTGACTTTC.

In DNA, the CDR3 is TGTGCCAGCAGCCGAGGACGTGTGGTAGAGACCCAGTACTTC. It specifies CASSRGRVVETQYF. This chain joins TRBV6-1 and TRBJ2-5; no firm D call. This CDR3 has 14 amino acids. Germline V gene sequence: CDR1 MNHNS, CDR2 SASEGT. The germline V and J ends were trimmed by 6 bases and 4 bases, with 15 bases remaining between them.

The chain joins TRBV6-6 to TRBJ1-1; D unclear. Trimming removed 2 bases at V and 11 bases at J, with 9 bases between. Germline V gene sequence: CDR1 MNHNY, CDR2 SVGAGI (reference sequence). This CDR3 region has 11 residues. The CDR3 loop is CASSYPGVAFF. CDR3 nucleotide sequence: TGTGCCAGCAGTTACCCCGGGGTTGCTTTCTTT.